Detailed here is one TCR beta chain. It lacks a known antigen. Base qualities are not at hand, and no much larger clone is one base apart. This specimen includes other DNA sequences encoding the same CDR3. The data originate from a study of cytomegalovirus exposure and HLA in healthy donors (TCRdb year 2017). For the study in its entirety: According to a later analysis, the approximately 130 validation repertoires were produced on the same platform as the approximately 690 repertoires of the first cohort. The study aimed to test whether cataloging public T cell receptors could reveal signatures of past pathogen exposure. Besides the first cohort of 500 to 700 subjects, a separate validation cohort made up of roughly 130 different subjects was used. To predict cytomegalovirus infection status, the study combined high-throughput TCR immunosequencing, statistical association of individual TCRs with disease status, and machine learning. Broad study findings and their caveats: Of the cluster scores, approximately 94% were above 0 in a later analysis, which found that TCRs clustered in the first cohort also tended to co-occur in the 95 to 150 validation repertoires. Cytomegalovirus status was reported to be diagnosed by the classifier with high specificity and sensitivity in both the original and validation cohorts. In the study, around 150 TCR beta chains were listed as associated with cytomegalovirus. A later analysis had no HLA typing for the validation cohort, so co-occurrence there was scored across all 120 or so repertoires. Across donors, most TCR sequences were observed very rarely, whereas some public TCRs were present in many individuals. Three of the identified cytomegalovirus-associated TCR beta chains were confirmed in vitro to be specific for cytomegalovirus antigens. The authors suggested that the approach could potentially be extended to other disease states and immunological phenotypes.

The library relied on the immunoSEQ multiplex PCR assay. The authors' analysis ran thus. A statistical classification framework was built for diagnosing cytomegalovirus status from the catalog of TCR beta chain sequences. Not all clones reach the TCRdb copy of this immuneACCESS table, which keeps in-frame sequences only. Checked studies attribute under half of the gap to unresolved V genes and leave the rest unexplained. The DNA gave D and trimming, while V, J and clone size come from that table. Across this sample there are under 250,000 clones, with around 80% seen only once. The leading ten clones occupy around 1.3% of the sample. Separate from the roughly 650-subject first cohort, the validation cohort of about 120 subjects was the group to which the donors belonged. CDR1 SGHRS and CDR2 YFSETQ were looked up in the germline V gene. The CDR3 covers 14 residues, taking in both the cysteine and the phenylalanine. Solely the CDR3 DNA is kept, with 42 bases framed from the first base. The germline V end is reduced by 4 bases and the J end by 5 bases; junction bases left unmatched: 5.

Sequenced: PBMCs. In this chain, TRBV5-1 is recombined with TRBJ1-5; a stretch of 8 junction bases matches TRBD1. This receptor was taken from a woman in her 30s in good health and CMV-seronegative. The sequenced DNA is TGCGCCAGCAGCCTCGGACAGGGAGATCAGCCCCAGCATTTT. This encodes CASSLGQGDQPQHF. Outside the CDR3, residues come from the reference TRBV5-1 and TRBJ1-5 proteins, so the full variable domain is: KAGVTQTPRYLIKTRGQQVTLSCSPISGHRSVSWYQQTPGQGLQFLFEYFSETQRNKGNFPGRFSGRQFSNSRSEMNVSTLELGDSALYLCASSLGQGDQPQHFGDGTRLSIL.